The 3 T cell receptor beta chains reported below all come from one sample, sequenced in a study of blood T cell repertoires in COVID-19 (dated by TCRdb to 2020 to 2021). Libraries were prepared through the immunoSEQ multiplex PCR assay. Not all clones reach the TCRdb copy of this immuneACCESS table, which keeps in-frame sequences only. Checked studies attribute under half of the gap to unresolved V genes and leave the rest unexplained. Present in this sample are 130,000 to 150,000 clones, 65% to 80% of which were seen just once. The ten top clones hold less than 15% of the sample. The sample taken for sequencing was peripheral blood. These receptors were taken from a man at least 80 years old with acute or convalescent COVID-19.

The chain combines TRBV27 with TRBJ2-1; the match to TRBD2 covers 7 bases. The germline CDR1 and CDR2 sequences are MNHEY and SMNVEV (reference sequence). The CDR3 runs to 15 residues. V was clipped by 5 bases and J by 2 bases; unmatched bases: 6. CDR3 DNA sequence: TGTGCCAGCAGTGCAGCCCGGGGGGCCTACAATGAGCAGTTCTTC. Its translation: CASSAARGAYNEQFF.

The rearrangement uses TRBV6-2 or TRBV6-3 and TRBJ2-1; the match to TRBD2 covers 12 bases. V trimming: 2 bases; J trimming: 9 bases; junction bases outside the gene matches: 8. The CDR3 extends over 16 amino acids. Germline V gives CDR1 MNHEY, CDR2 SVGEGT. In DNA, the CDR3 is TGTGCCAGCAGTTACACAGGACTAGCGGGGTATACTGAGCAGTTCTTC. Residues: CASSYTGLAGYTEQFF.

This sequence joins TRBV9 and TRBJ1-2; TRBD1 agrees at 7 bases. CDR3 length: 14 amino acids. J gave up 3 bases and V 3 bases, and 5 bases lay outside the gene matches. CDR1 and CDR2 from the germline V gene are SGDLS and YYNGEE. Written as DNA, the CDR3 is TGTGCCAGCAGCGACGGCCAGGGGGACTATGGCTACACCTTC. It codes for CASSDGQGDYGYTF.